A selection of T cell receptor beta chains follows, all from one sample in a study of identical twins. TCRdb re-called the 5' RACE reads with MiXCR, one entry per CDR3 protein. The table records 450,000 to 650,000 distinct CDR3 sequences, roughly 9.5% of them present only once. These data were also filed under a second study, of yellow fever vaccine responses in identical twins.

The sequenced material came from PBMCs. Source of these receptors: a woman under 30 in good health. The CDR3 runs from the conserved cysteine through the conserved F or W. The D gene is left open where the match is weak. A clone size is listed for some rows: how often the clone was seen (once, few, many), or a class if it is expanded.

CDR3: CASSLEGALNYGYTF; DNA: TGCGCCAGCAGCTTGGAGGGGGCCTTGAACTATGGCTACACCTTC; size: many; V: TRBV5-1; J: TRBJ1-2; D: TRBD1
CDR3: CASSLLAGGKDTQYF; DNA: TGTGCCAGCAGCTTACTAGCGGGAGGTAAAGATACGCAGTATTTT; size: few; V: TRBV11-2; J: TRBJ2-3; D: TRBD2
CDR3: CASTRQTNTGELFF; DNA: TGTGCCAGCACTCGACAGACGAACACCGGGGAGCTGTTTTTT; size: few; V: TRBV27; J: TRBJ2-2; D: NA
CDR3: CASSADSGNTEAFF; DNA: TGTGCCAGCAGCGCCGACAGTGGCAACACTGAAGCTTTCTTT; size: few; V: TRBV7-9; J: TRBJ1-1; D: NA
CDR3: CASSPWGYQETQYF; DNA: TGTGCCAGCAGTCCCTGGGGGTACCAAGAGACCCAGTACTTC; size: few; V: TRBV6-1; J: TRBJ2-5; D: NA
CDR3: CASIQGLTGELFF; DNA: TGTGCCAGCATACAGGGCCTCACCGGGGAGCTGTTTTTT; size: many; V: TRBV12-3/TRBV12-4; J: TRBJ2-2; D: NA
CDR3: CASSEGGSGANVLTF; DNA: TGTGCCAGCAGCGAAGGGGGTAGCGGGGCCAACGTCCTGACTTTC; size: many; V: TRBV6-1; J: TRBJ2-6; D: NA
CDR3: CALRFWDRDNEQFF; DNA: TGTGCCCTAAGGTTTTGGGACAGGGACAATGAGCAGTTCTTC; size: NA; V: TRBV30; J: TRBJ2-1; D: TRBD1
CDR3: CSADDRTSYNSPLHF; DNA: TGCAGTGCTGATGACAGGACCTCCTATAATTCACCCCTCCACTTT; size: many; V: TRBV20-1; J: TRBJ1-6; D: NA
CDR3: CASSETGQNTDTQYF; DNA: TGTGCCAGCAGTGAAACTGGACAGAACACAGATACGCAGTATTTT; size: NA; V: TRBV2; J: TRBJ2-3; D: NA
CDR3: CASSSRRGATDTQYF; DNA: TGTGCCAGCAGCTCACGACGAGGGGCGACAGATACGCAGTATTTT; size: many; V: TRBV9; J: TRBJ2-3; D: NA
CDR3: CASSLQDSYNEQFF; DNA: TGCGCCAGCAGCTTGCAAGACAGCTACAATGAGCAGTTCTTC; size: many; V: TRBV5-1; J: TRBJ2-1; D: NA
CDR3: CSARAGTGGTEAFF; DNA: TGCAGTGCTAGAGCCGGGACAGGGGGCACTGAAGCTTTCTTT; size: NA; V: TRBV20-1; J: TRBJ1-1; D: TRBD1
CDR3: CASSYSRDRGPIFYEQYF; DNA: TGTGCCAGCAGTTACTCAAGGGACAGGGGTCCTATATTCTACGAGCAGTACTTC; size: NA; V: TRBV6-5; J: TRBJ2-7; D: TRBD1
CDR3: CATSRDDGAPMSLIEAFF; DNA: TGTGCCACCAGCAGAGATGACGGGGCCCCGATGTCCCTAATTGAAGCTTTCTTT; size: many; V: TRBV15; J: TRBJ1-1; D: NA
CDR3: CASRRDVNEQFF; DNA: TGTGCCAGCAGAAGGGACGTCAATGAGCAGTTCTTC; size: NA; V: TRBV28; J: TRBJ2-1; D: NA
CDR3: CASRPSSGRTDTQYF; DNA: TGTGCCAGCAGACCATCTAGCGGACGCACAGATACGCAGTATTTT; size: few; V: TRBV6-1; J: TRBJ2-3; D: TRBD2
CDR3: CASSASTVSLDTQYF; DNA: TGTGCCAGCAGCGCATCGACAGTGTCCCTAGATACGCAGTATTTT; size: many; V: TRBV9; J: TRBJ2-3; D: NA
CDR3: CATSAVSPGGRTGELFF; DNA: TGTGCCACCAGTGCGGTGAGTCCGGGAGGCCGCACCGGGGAGCTGTTTTTT; size: NA; V: TRBV24-1; J: TRBJ2-2; D: TRBD2
CDR3: CASSFGQTRDTEAFF; DNA: TGTGCCAGCAGCTTTGGTCAGACTAGGGACACTGAAGCTTTCTTT; size: many; V: TRBV7-9; J: TRBJ1-1; D: NA
CDR3: CASSLGDVGAGELFF; DNA: TGTGCCAGCAGTTTGGGGGACGTGGGTGCCGGGGAGCTGTTTTTT; size: NA; V: TRBV12-3/TRBV12-4; J: TRBJ2-2; D: NA
CDR3: CASSSDIYGYTF; DNA: TGTGCCAGCAGTTCAGACATCTATGGCTACACCTTC; size: NA; V: TRBV12-3/TRBV12-4; J: TRBJ1-2; D: NA
CDR3: CATNPSQNQPQHF; DNA: TGTGCCACCAATCCTTCCCAGAATCAGCCCCAGCATTTT; size: NA; V: TRBV6-1; J: TRBJ1-5; D: NA
CDR3: CASSLFFRQASSYNEQFF; DNA: TGTGCCAGCAGCCTATTTTTCAGACAGGCTAGCTCCTACAATGAGCAGTTCTTC; size: few; V: TRBV11-1; J: TRBJ2-1; D: NA
CDR3: CASSPETGSAQPQHF; DNA: TGTGCCAGCTCACCAGAGACAGGGAGCGCTCAGCCCCAGCATTTT; size: NA; V: TRBV18; J: TRBJ1-5; D: TRBD1
CDR3: CASSLAGGFSGANVLTF; DNA: TGTGCCAGCAGTTTAGCAGGTGGATTCTCTGGGGCCAACGTCCTGACTTTC; size: NA; V: TRBV28; J: TRBJ2-6; D: NA
CDR3: CACNRDRGNQPQHF; DNA: TGTGCCTGTAACCGGGACAGGGGTAATCAGCCCCAGCATTTT; size: NA; V: TRBV2; J: TRBJ1-5; D: TRBD1
CDR3: CASSHGTTNTEAFF; DNA: TGCGCCAGCAGTCACGGGACGACCAACACTGAAGCTTTCTTT; size: many; V: TRBV5-1; J: TRBJ1-1; D: NA
CDR3: CSAWTSGANEQFF; DNA: TGCAGTGCTTGGACTAGCGGAGCCAATGAGCAGTTCTTC; size: NA; V: TRBV20-1; J: TRBJ2-1; D: TRBD2
CDR3: CATCLGSTDTQYF; DNA: TGTGCCACATGCCTCGGGAGCACAGATACGCAGTATTTT; size: NA; V: TRBV10-3; J: TRBJ2-3; D: NA
CDR3: CASSAAGTAYNEQFF; DNA: TGCGCCAGCAGCGCAGCCGGGACAGCCTACAATGAGCAGTTCTTC; size: NA; V: TRBV5-1; J: TRBJ2-1; D: TRBD1
CDR3: CASSHGTATIYEQYF; DNA: TGCGCCAGCAGCCATGGGACTGCTACCATCTACGAGCAGTACTTC; size: NA; V: TRBV4-1; J: TRBJ2-7; D: NA
CDR3: CASSFDGTSSYEQYF; DNA: TGTGCCAGCAGCTTTGATGGCACAAGCTCCTACGAGCAGTACTTC; size: many; V: TRBV7-2; J: TRBJ2-7; D: NA
CDR3: CSVVGGKVHYEQYF; DNA: TGCAGCGTTGTAGGCGGGAAAGTTCACTACGAGCAGTACTTC; size: many; V: TRBV29-1; J: TRBJ2-7; D: NA
CDR3: CASSRGRGRTQYF; DNA: TGCGCCAGCAGCAGGGGCCGGGGTCGGACCCAGTACTTC; size: NA; V: TRBV4-3; J: TRBJ2-5; D: NA
CDR3: CASRQTGSLSEQFF; DNA: TGTGCCAGCAGACAAACCGGATCCCTCAGTGAGCAGTTCTTC; size: many; V: TRBV25-1; J: TRBJ2-1; D: NA
CDR3: CASSYKPVGVEQFF; DNA: TGCGCCAGCAGCTATAAACCGGTCGGGGTTGAGCAGTTCTTC; size: NA; V: TRBV5-1; J: TRBJ2-1; D: NA
CDR3: CAISEYAGGQDEQYF; DNA: TGTGCCATCAGTGAGTACGCGGGGGGGCAAGACGAGCAGTACTTC; size: few; V: TRBV10-3; J: TRBJ2-7; D: TRBD2
CDR3: CASSPWGTSSYEQYF; DNA: TGTGCCAGCAGCCCTTGGGGGACTAGCAGCTACGAGCAGTACTTC; size: many; V: TRBV7-8; J: TRBJ2-7; D: TRBD2
CDR3: CASSSASGRWAGELFF; DNA: TGTGCCAGCAGTTCCGCTAGCGGGAGGTGGGCCGGGGAGCTGTTTTTT; size: few; V: TRBV28; J: TRBJ2-2; D: TRBD2
CDR3: CSARGTDFYEQYF; DNA: TGCAGTGCTAGGGGGACAGATTTCTACGAGCAGTACTTC; size: many; V: TRBV20-1; J: TRBJ2-7; D: TRBD1
CDR3: CASTLSGPTGELFF; DNA: TGTGCCAGCACCCTCTCAGGGCCCACCGGGGAGCTGTTTTTT; size: many; V: TRBV6-1; J: TRBJ2-2; D: NA
CDR3: CSARNASGSAFTDTQYF; DNA: TGCAGTGCTAGGAATGCTAGCGGGTCGGCCTTCACAGATACGCAGTATTTT; size: NA; V: TRBV20-1; J: TRBJ2-3; D: TRBD2
CDR3: CASSPEGGGAADTQYF; DNA: TGTGCCAGCAGCCCTGAGGGCGGGGGGGCCGCAGATACGCAGTATTTT; size: few; V: TRBV11-2; J: TRBJ2-3; D: TRBD2
CDR3: CASSQPGGGATGYTF; DNA: TGTGCCAGCAGCCAACCCGGTGGGGGGGCGACGGGCTACACCTTC; size: many; V: TRBV3-1; J: TRBJ1-2; D: NA
CDR3: CSASQRGGGTDTQYF; DNA: TGCAGTGCTAGCCAGCGGGGGGGCGGGACAGATACGCAGTATTTT; size: many; V: TRBV20-1; J: TRBJ2-3; D: TRBD2
CDR3: CASSFVTGNNEKLFF; DNA: TGTGCCAGCAGTTTCGTAACGGGCAATAATGAAAAACTGTTTTTT; size: many; V: TRBV28; J: TRBJ1-4; D: NA
CDR3: CASSLGTGNKVNEQFF; DNA: TGCGCCAGCAGCTTAGGTACAGGAAATAAGGTCAATGAGCAGTTCTTC; size: few; V: TRBV5-1; J: TRBJ2-1; D: NA
CDR3: CASSLLGNSNQPQHF; DNA: TGCGCCAGCAGCTTATTGGGGAATAGCAATCAGCCCCAGCATTTT; size: many; V: TRBV5-1; J: TRBJ1-5; D: NA
CDR3: CASSLNRLDPIYEQYF; DNA: TGTGCCAGCAGTTTGAATCGGCTAGACCCAATTTACGAGCAGTACTTC; size: many; V: TRBV27; J: TRBJ2-7; D: NA
CDR3: CASAVTRTGGSSGANVLTF; DNA: TGCGCCAGCGCAGTAACACGGACAGGGGGGAGCTCTGGGGCCAACGTCCTGACTTTC; size: NA; V: TRBV5-1; J: TRBJ2-6; D: TRBD1
CDR3: CASSQGQVLRGPDTQYF; DNA: TGTGCCAGCAGCCAAGGTCAGGTCCTTCGGGGGCCAGATACGCAGTATTTT; size: many; V: TRBV14; J: TRBJ2-3; D: NA